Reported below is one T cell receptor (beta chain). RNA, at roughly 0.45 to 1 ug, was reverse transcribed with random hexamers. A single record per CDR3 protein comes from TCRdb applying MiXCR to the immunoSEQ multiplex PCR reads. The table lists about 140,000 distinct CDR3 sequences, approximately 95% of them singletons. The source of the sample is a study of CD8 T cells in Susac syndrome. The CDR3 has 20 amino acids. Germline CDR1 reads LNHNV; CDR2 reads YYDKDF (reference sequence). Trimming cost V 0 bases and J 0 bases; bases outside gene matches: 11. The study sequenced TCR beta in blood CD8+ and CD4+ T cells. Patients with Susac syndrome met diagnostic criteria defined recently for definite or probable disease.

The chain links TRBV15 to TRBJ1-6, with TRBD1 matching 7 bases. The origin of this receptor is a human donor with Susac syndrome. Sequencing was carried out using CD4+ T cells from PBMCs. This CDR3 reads CATSREHPGQMSSYNSPLHF. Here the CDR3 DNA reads TGTGCCACCAGCAGAGAACATCCGGGACAGATGAGCTCCTATAATTCACCCCTCCACTTT.